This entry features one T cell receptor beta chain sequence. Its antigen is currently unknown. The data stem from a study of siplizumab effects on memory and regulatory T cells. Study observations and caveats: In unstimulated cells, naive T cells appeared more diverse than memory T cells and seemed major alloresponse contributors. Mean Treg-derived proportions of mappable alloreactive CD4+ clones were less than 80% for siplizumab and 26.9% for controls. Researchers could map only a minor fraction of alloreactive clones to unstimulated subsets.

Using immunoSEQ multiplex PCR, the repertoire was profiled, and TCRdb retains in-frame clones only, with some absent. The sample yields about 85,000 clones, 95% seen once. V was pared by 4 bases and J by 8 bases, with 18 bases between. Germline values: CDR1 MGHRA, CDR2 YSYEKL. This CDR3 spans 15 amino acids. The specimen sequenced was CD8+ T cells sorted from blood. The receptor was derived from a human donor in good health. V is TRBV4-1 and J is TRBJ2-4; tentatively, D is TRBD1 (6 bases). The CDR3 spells CASSPLGQGEDIQYF. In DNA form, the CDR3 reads TGCGCCAGCAGCCCGCTGGGACAAGGGGAAGACATTCAGTACTTC.